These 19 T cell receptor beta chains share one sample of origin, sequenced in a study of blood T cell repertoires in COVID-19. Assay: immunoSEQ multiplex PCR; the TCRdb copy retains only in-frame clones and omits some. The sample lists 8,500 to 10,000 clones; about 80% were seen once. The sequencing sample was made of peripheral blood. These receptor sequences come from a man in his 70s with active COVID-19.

The CDR3 reads CASSRQGNTEAFF. The CDR3 DNA reads TGTGCCAGCAGCAGACAGGGGAACACTGAAGCTTTCTTT. The chain recombines TRBV11-3 with TRBJ1-1; 7 bases are a match to TRBD1. This CDR3 has 13 amino acids. The V gene end was trimmed by 5 bases and the J gene end by 1 base; junction bases not matched to a gene: 1. Germline V gene sequence: CDR1 SGHNT, CDR2 YENEEA.

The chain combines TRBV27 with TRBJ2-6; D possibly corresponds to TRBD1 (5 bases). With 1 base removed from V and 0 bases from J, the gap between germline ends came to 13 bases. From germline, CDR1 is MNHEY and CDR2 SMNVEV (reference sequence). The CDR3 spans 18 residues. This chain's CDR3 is CASSLLNQGISGANVLTF. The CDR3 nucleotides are TGTGCCAGCAGTTTATTAAACCAGGGAATCTCTGGGGCCAACGTCCTGACTTTC. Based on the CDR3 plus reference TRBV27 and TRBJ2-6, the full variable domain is EAQVTQNPRYLITVTGKKLTVTCSQNMNHEYMSWYRQDPGLGLRQIYYSMNVEVTDKGDVPEGYKVSRKEKRNFPLILESPSPNQTSLYFCASSLLNQGISGANVLTFGAGSRLTVL.

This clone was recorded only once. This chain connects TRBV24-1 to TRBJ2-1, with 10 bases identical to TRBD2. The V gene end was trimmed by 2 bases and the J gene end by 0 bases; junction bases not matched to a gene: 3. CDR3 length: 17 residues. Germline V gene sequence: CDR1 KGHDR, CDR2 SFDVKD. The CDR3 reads CATSDWTSGSSYNEQFF. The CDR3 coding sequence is TGTGCCACCAGTGATTGGACTAGCGGAAGCTCCTACAATGAGCAGTTCTTC.

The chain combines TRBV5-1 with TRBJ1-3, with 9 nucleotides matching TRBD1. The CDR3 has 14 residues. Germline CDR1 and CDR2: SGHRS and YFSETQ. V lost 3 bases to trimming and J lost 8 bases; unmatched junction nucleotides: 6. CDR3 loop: CASSWDRAADTIYF. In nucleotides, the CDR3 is TGCGCCAGCAGCTGGGACAGGGCGGCGGACACCATATATTTT.

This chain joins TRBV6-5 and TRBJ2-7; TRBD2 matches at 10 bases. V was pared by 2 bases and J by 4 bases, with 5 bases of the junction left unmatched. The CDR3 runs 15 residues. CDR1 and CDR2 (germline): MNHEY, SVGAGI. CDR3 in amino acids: CASSYRASGGYEQYF. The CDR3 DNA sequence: TGTGCCAGCAGTTACCGGGCTAGCGGGGGTTACGAGCAGTACTTC.

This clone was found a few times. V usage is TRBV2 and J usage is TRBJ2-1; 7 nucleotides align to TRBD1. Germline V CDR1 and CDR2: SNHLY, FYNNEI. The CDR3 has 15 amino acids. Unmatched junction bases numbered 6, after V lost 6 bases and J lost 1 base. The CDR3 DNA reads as TGTGCCAGCAGAGAACAGGGGCCTTCCTACAATGAGCAGTTCTTC. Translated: CASREQGPSYNEQFF.

The CDR3 DNA sequence: TGCGCCAGCAGGGGTCCGGGACTAGAATCTTCAAATGAGCAGTTCTTC. It codes for CASRGPGLESSNEQFF. The rearrangement joins TRBV5-1 to TRBJ2-1, with TRBD2 matching over 8 bases. The CDR3 runs to 16 residues. V was clipped by 5 bases and J by 7 bases; unmatched bases: 14. Germline assignment: CDR1 SGHRS and CDR2 YFSETQ.

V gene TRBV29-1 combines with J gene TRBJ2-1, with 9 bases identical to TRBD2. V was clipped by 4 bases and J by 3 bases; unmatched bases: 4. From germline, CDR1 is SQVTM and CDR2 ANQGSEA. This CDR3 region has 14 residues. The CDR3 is CSVGVAGVYNEQFF. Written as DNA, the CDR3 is TGCAGCGTTGGTGTAGCGGGAGTCTACAATGAGCAGTTCTTC.

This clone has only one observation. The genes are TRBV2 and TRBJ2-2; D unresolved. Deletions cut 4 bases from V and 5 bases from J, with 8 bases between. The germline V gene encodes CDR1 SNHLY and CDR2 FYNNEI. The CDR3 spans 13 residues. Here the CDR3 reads CASSALRTGELFF. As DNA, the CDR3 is TGTGCCAGCAGTGCTTTGCGGACCGGGGAGCTGTTTTTT.

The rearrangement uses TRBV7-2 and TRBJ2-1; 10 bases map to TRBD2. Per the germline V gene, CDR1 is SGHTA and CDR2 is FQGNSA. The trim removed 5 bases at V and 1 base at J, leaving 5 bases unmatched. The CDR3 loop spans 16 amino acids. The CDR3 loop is CASSPALAGSYNEQFF. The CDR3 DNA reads TGTGCCAGCAGCCCTGCACTAGCGGGGTCCTACAATGAGCAGTTCTTC.

Written as DNA, the CDR3 is TGTGCCAGCAGCTCCCGTCCCCCTACTGGGGCCAACGTCCTGACTTTC. Translated, it gives CASSSRPPTGANVLTF. The chain has TRBV9 and TRBJ2-6; D call uncertain. Trimming shortened V by 4 bases and J by 2 bases, and 13 bases separated the two germline ends. This CDR3 is built from 16 residues. The germline V gene encodes CDR1 SGDLS and CDR2 YYNGEE.

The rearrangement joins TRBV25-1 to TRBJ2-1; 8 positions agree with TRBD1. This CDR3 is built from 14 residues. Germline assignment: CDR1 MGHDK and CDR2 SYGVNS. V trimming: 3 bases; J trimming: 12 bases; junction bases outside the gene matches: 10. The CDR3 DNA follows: TGTGCCAGCAGTGACCCCAGAGTTGGGACAGGGCAGTTCTTC. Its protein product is CASSDPRVGTGQFF. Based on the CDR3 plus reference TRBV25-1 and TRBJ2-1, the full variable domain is EADIYQTPRYLVIGTGKKITLECSQTMGHDKMYWYQQDPGMELHLIHYSYGVNSTEKGDLSSESTVSRIRTEHFPLTLESARPSHTSQYLCASSDPRVGTGQFFGPGTRLTVL.

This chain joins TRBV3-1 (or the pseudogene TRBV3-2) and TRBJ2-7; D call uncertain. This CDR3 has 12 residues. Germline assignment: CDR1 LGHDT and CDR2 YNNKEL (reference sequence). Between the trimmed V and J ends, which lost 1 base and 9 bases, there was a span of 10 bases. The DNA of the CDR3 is TGTGCCAGCAGCCAAGTAAGAGGCGGGCAGTACTTC. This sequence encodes CASSQVRGGQYF.

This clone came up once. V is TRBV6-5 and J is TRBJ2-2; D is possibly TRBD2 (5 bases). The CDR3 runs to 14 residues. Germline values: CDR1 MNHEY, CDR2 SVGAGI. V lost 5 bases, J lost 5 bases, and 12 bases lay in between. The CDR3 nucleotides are TGTGCCAGCAGTCCCGGGAAACGGACCGGGGAGCTGTTTTTT. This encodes CASSPGKRTGELFF.

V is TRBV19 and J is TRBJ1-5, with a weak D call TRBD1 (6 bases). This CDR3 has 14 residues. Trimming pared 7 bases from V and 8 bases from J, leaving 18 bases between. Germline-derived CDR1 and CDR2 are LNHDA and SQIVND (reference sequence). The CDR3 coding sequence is TGTGCCAGTATTGGTTCCAGGGGTACGGAGCCCCAGCATTTT. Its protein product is CASIGSRGTEPQHF.

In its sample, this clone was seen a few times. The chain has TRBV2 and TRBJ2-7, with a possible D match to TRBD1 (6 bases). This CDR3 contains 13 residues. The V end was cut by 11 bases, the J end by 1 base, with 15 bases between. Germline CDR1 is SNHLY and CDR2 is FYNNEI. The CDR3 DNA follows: TGTGCCGGGGGCCCTAGTCCTTCCTACGAGCAGTACTTC. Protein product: CAGGPSPSYEQYF.

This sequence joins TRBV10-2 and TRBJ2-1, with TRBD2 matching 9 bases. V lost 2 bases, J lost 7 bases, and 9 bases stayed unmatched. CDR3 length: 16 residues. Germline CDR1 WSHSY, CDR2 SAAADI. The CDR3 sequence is CASSEDHSGRGNEQFF. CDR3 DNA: TGCGCCAGCAGTGAGGATCATAGCGGGAGAGGGAATGAGCAGTTCTTC.

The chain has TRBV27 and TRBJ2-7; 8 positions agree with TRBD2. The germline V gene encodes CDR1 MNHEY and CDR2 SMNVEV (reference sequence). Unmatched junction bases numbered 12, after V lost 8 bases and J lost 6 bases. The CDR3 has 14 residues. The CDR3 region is CASGPMREAPEQYF. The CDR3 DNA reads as TGTGCCAGCGGACCCATGCGGGAGGCCCCCGAGCAGTACTTC.

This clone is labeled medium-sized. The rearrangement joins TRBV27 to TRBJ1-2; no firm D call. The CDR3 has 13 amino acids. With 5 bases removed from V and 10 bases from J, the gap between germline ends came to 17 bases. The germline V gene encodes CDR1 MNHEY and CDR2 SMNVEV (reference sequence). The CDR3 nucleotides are TGTGCCAGCAGTCTTTGGCGCGGAGGAGACTACACCTTC. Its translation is CASSLWRGGDYTF.